The 20 T cell receptor beta chains below all came from one sample that was sequenced in a study of metastatic and nonmetastatic thyroid tumors. All patients were treatment-naive before thyroid surgery. TCRdb reprocessed the PCR reads via MiXCR. The table has 30,000 or so clones, approximately 30% seen once; the top ten hold 7.8%. The sequenced sample consisted of blood. The receptors originated from a female donor with papillary thyroid cancer or a benign thyroid nodule (not recorded which). Some clones in this sample may be carry-over from other donors' samples.

This clone has only a few counts. The V and J genes are TRBV24-1 and TRBJ2-7; a possible D gene is TRBD2 (6 bases). Germline V CDR1 and CDR2: KGHDR, SFDVKD. Trimming took off 9 bases at V and 0 bases at J, with 17 bases between the two ends. CDR3 size: 15 residues. CDR3 sequence reads: CATGIGLASSYEQYF. The CDR3 DNA reads as TGTGCCACCGGGATCGGGCTAGCGTCCTCCTACGAGCAGTACTTC.

A single count supports this clone. The chain is built from TRBV11-2 and TRBJ1-1; D is unclear. The germline V and J ends were trimmed by 1 base and 8 bases, with 11 bases remaining between them. Germline assignment: CDR1 SGHAT and CDR2 FQNNGV. This CDR3 is 13 amino acids long. CDR3 residues: CASSLVVVTEAFF. CDR3 in DNA: TGTGCCAGCAGCTTAGTAGTGGTGACCGAAGCTTTCTTT.

On this clone itself: A much larger clone lies one base from this, so it may be a read error. The chain recombines TRBV2 with TRBJ1-4; 9 bases fit TRBD1. The germline gives CDR1 SNHLY, CDR2 FYNNEI. V was clipped by 7 bases and J by 8 bases; unmatched bases: 8. The CDR3 contains 14 residues. The CDR3, as DNA: TGTGCCAGCATCCTAACAGGGGGCGACGAAAAACTGTTTTTT. Its protein is CASILTGGDEKLFF.

V and J are TRBV20-1 and TRBJ1-4, with D tentatively TRBD1 (6 bases). Germline V gives CDR1 DFQATT, CDR2 SNEGSKA (reference sequence). This CDR3 has 13 amino acids. CDR3 in amino acids: CGVKDSLDEKLFF. The CDR3 nucleotides read TGCGGTGTCAAGGACAGCTTGGATGAAAAACTGTTTTTT.

Many counts were recorded for this clone. This chain links TRBV7-6 with TRBJ2-5; no clear D. V lost 1 base and J lost 9, with 21 bases in between. In germline, CDR1 is SGHVS, CDR2 FNYEAQ. This CDR3 spans 16 amino acids. CDR3 in DNA: TGTGCCAGCAGCTTAGACCGATACCAAGAGACCGGTTCCCAGTACTTC. Translated, it gives CASSLDRYQETGSQYF.

The J gene is TRBJ2-3, the V gene TRBV18; 9 bases line up with TRBD2. There are 15 residues in the CDR3. Germline assignment: CDR1 KGHSH and CDR2 LQKENI. The V gene end was trimmed by 4 bases and the J gene end by 2 bases; junction bases not matched to a gene: 4. The CDR3: CASSRTSVNTDTQYF. As DNA, the CDR3 is TGTGCCAGCTCACGGACTAGCGTAAACACAGATACGCAGTATTTT. The complete variable domain, with remaining parts taken from reference TRBV18 and TRBJ2-3, reads NAGVMQNPRHLVRRRGQEARLRCSPMKGHSHVYWYRQLPEEGLKFMVYLQKENIIDESGMPKERFSAEFPKEGPSILRIQQVVRGDSAAYFCASSRTSVNTDTQYFGPGTRLTVL.

The rearrangement uses TRBV6-1 and TRBJ1-6, with unresolved D. Trimming took off 6 bases at V and 16 bases at J, with 16 bases between the two ends. Germline values: CDR1 MNHNS, CDR2 SASEGT. This CDR3 region has 12 residues. The CDR3 is CASRIENSQLHF. The CDR3 DNA is TGTGCCAGCAGGATAGAAAATTCACAACTCCACTTT.

The rearrangement uses TRBV19 and TRBJ2-7; D is possibly TRBD1 (6 bases). CDR1 is LNHDA and CDR2 is SQIVND in the germline V gene (reference sequence). There are 14 residues in the CDR3. Trimming took 3 bases from V and 4 from J, leaving 13 bases between them. The CDR3 reads CASSIRDMAYEQYF. CDR3 nucleotides: TGTGCCAGTAGTATCCGGGACATGGCTTACGAGCAGTACTTC.

This clone was detected many times. V gene TRBV14 combines with J gene TRBJ1-6, with a weak D call TRBD1 (6 bases). This CDR3 comprises 18 residues. Trimming stripped 3 bases from V and 0 bases from J, with 15 bases between. Germline V gene data show CDR1 as SGHDN and CDR2 as FVKESK. The CDR3, as DNA: TGTGCCAGCAGCCACCTACGACAGGCAAGCTCCTATAATTCACCCCTCCACTTT. It specifies CASSHLRQASSYNSPLHF.

This clone was found many times. The chain joins TRBV5-6 to TRBJ1-2; D might be TRBD1 (5 bases). In germline, CDR1 is SGHDT, CDR2 YYEEEE. The CDR3 is 13 residues long. The germline V and J ends were trimmed by 4 bases and 8 bases, with 15 bases remaining between them. CDR3 amino acids: CASSPGGTGGYTF. The CDR3 nucleotides read TGTGCCAGCAGCCCGGGGGGGACCGGGGGCTACACCTTC.

This clone was found once. The chain recombines TRBV20-1 with TRBJ2-1; D is unclear. The CDR3 consists of 15 residues. The V end lost 3 bases, the J end lost 0 bases, and 12 bases lay between the germline ends. Germline CDR1 and CDR2: DFQATT and SNEGSKA (reference sequence). CDR3 residues: CSASGLASSYNEQFF. Written as DNA, the CDR3 is TGCAGTGCTAGTGGCTTGGCCAGCTCCTACAATGAGCAGTTCTTC.

In its sample, this clone ranks as medium-sized. This chain uses TRBV5-1 with TRBJ1-1; D unclear. This CDR3 spans 15 amino acids. Germline CDR1 and CDR2: SGHRS and YFSETQ. Trimming removed 0 bases from V and 3 bases from J, with 12 bases in between. The CDR3: CASSLVGETYTEAFF. The DNA of the CDR3 is TGCGCCAGCAGCTTGGTTGGCGAGACCTACACTGAAGCTTTCTTT.

This clone was observed at least ten times. The CDR3 coding sequence is TGCAGTGCTAGTGAGAGGGGTTCTTACAATCAGCCCCAGCATTTT. Protein sequence: CSASERGSYNQPQHF. V gene TRBV20-1 combines with J gene TRBJ1-5; tentative D call: TRBD1 (5 bases). The CDR3 covers 15 residues. Trimming pared 3 bases from V and 3 bases from J, leaving 15 bases between. The germline CDR1 and CDR2 sequences are DFQATT and SNEGSKA (reference sequence).

On this clone: A junction boundary mismatches the germline segment, possibly from a read error. The chain uses TRBV9 and TRBJ2-2; TRBD2 is a possible D gene (5 bases). The length of the CDR3 is 17 residues. Germline lookup yields CDR1 SGDLS and CDR2 YYNGEE. CDR3 DNA: TGTGCCAGCAGAGCCGTCGAAGACGCCGGGTCCACCGGGGATCTGTTTTTT. It translates to CASRAVEDAGSTGDLFF.

The chain couples TRBV20-1 to TRBJ1-2; D unclear. Germline V gene lookup returns CDR1 DFQATT and CDR2 SNEGSKA (reference sequence). This CDR3 is built from 12 residues. The V end was cut by 5 bases, the J end by 5 bases, with 12 bases between. CDR3 coding DNA: TGCAGTGCTGAAGACGGGCCGTATGGCTACACCTTC. Translation gives CSAEDGPYGYTF.

Regarding this clone: The junction departs from the called germline gene at one end, perhaps through a read error. This rearrangement joins TRBV6-1 to TRBJ2-3, with 8 nucleotides matching TRBD2. Looked up from germline, CDR1 is MNHNS and CDR2 is SASEGT. The length of the CDR3 is 16 residues. This chain's CDR3 is CVSSGLLAESTDTQYF. The CDR3 nucleotides read TGTGTCAGCAGTGGCCTACTAGCGGAGAGCACAGATACGCAGTATTTT.

The chain is built from TRBV11-2 and TRBJ2-2; D ambiguous. The CDR3 is made up of 16 amino acids. Deletions cut 0 bases from V and 0 bases from J, with 8 bases between. The V gene's germline CDR1 is SGHAT and CDR2 FQNNGV. CDR3 sequence reads: CASSLEEYANTGELFF. DNA for the CDR3: TGTGCCAGCAGCTTAGAGGAGTACGCGAACACCGGGGAGCTGTTTTTT.

This chain links TRBV11-3 with TRBJ2-7; weak D call: TRBD1 (6 bases). This CDR3 has 13 residues. Germline V gives CDR1 SGHNT, CDR2 YENEEA. V lost 7 bases to trimming and J lost 8 bases, with 18 bases between them. DNA of the CDR3: TGTGCCAGCAACTTTGGGACACATAGCAAGCAGTACTTC. Protein product: CASNFGTHSKQYF.

The table lists this clone with many counts. This chain joins TRBV20-1 and TRBJ2-5, with D maybe TRBD2 (5 bases). Looked up from germline, CDR1 is DFQATT and CDR2 is SNEGSKA (reference sequence). The CDR3 length is 13 residues. V shed 6 bases and J shed 4 bases, with 15 bases lying between them. The DNA for the CDR3 is TGCAGTGCACACGGACCGGGGAGAGAGACCCAGTACTTC. It encodes CSAHGPGRETQYF.

This clone was seen ten or more times. The V gene is TRBV27, the J gene TRBJ1-5, with D unresolved. Germline V lookup: CDR1 MNHEY, CDR2 SMNVEV (reference sequence). The CDR3 is 18 amino acids. V was trimmed by 4 bases and J by 1 base, leaving 20 bases between them. The CDR3 sequence is CASSSQLVFPLSNQPQHF. Written as DNA, the CDR3 is TGTGCCAGCAGTTCACAGTTGGTGTTTCCTTTGAGCAATCAGCCCCAGCATTTT.